What follows are 10 T cell receptor beta chains derived from one specimen sequenced in a study of T cells in Graves' hyperthyroidism and ophthalmopathy. From RNA transcripts, TCR beta CDR3 regions were amplified. In the first-round RT-PCR of the TCR CDR3, the HTBI primer set was used. TCRdb re-called the multiplex PCR reads through MiXCR, storing one row per CDR3 protein. The top ten clones hold 7.5% to 9.5% of a sample with roughly 800,000 distinct CDR3 sequences, more than 30% of them seen once. The sequencing input was blood. Receptors originate from a man between 18 and 35 years old with Graves' hyperthyroidism.

In this sample, this clonotype turned up many times. This sequence joins TRBV7-3 and TRBJ1-1; 9 nucleotides agree with TRBD1. With V trimmed by 2 bases and J by 0 bases, 10 bases remained unmatched. The CDR3 is made up of 18 amino acids. Germline assignment: CDR1 SGHTA and CDR2 FQGTGA. In DNA, the CDR3 is TGTGCCAGCAGCTTACGCCCTATCGGACAGGGGATGAACACTGAAGCTTTCTTT. Translating it yields CASSLRPIGQGMNTEAFF.

This clonotype was found a few times. Here the CDR3 DNA reads TGTGCCAGCAGCGAAAGAGGGGGAGGCTACGAGCAGTACTTC. Its translation: CASSERGGGYEQYF. The genes are TRBV9 and TRBJ2-7; D tentatively reads TRBD1 or TRBD2 (6 bases each). Germline V CDR1 and CDR2: SGDLS, YYNGEE. Trimming removed 3 bases from V and 3 bases from J, with 13 bases in between. The CDR3 has 14 residues.

V gene TRBV7-9 combines with J gene TRBJ1-4; D gene uncertain. V lost 8 bases and J lost 5, with 9 bases in between. The CDR3 totals 12 residues. Germline V gene lookup returns CDR1 SEHNR and CDR2 FQNEAQ (reference sequence). The CDR3 DNA is TGTGCCAGCGGCCTGGTGAATGAAAAACTGTTTTTT. Amino acids: CASGLVNEKLFF.

This clonotype was recorded a few times. This CDR3 reads CASSIDEGSNQPQHF. The CDR3 DNA reads TGTGCCAGTAGTATAGACGAGGGTAGCAATCAGCCCCAGCATTTT. This chain connects TRBV19 to TRBJ1-5; D not resolved. CDR3 length equals 15 residues. CDR1 and CDR2 from the germline V gene are LNHDA and SQIVND (reference sequence). Trimming pared 0 bases from V and 0 bases from J, leaving 6 bases between.

This clonotype was counted at least ten times. The rearrangement joins TRBV2 to TRBJ2-6; D gene unclear. V was trimmed by 9 bases and J by 0 bases, leaving 6 bases between them. Germline loops: CDR1 SNHLY, CDR2 FYNNEI. The CDR3 has 13 amino acids. The CDR3 sequence: CASLGSGANVLTF. CDR3 sequence (DNA): TGTGCCAGTCTAGGCTCTGGGGCCAACGTCCTGACTTTC.

With respect to this clonotype: The CDR3 carries no conserved terminal phenylalanine or tryptophan, so it likely arises from a read error. V gene TRBV20-1 combines with J gene TRBJ2-7, with D maybe TRBD2 (6 bases). The CDR3 consists of 12 residues. Trimming took off 7 bases at V and 3 bases at J, with 13 bases between the two ends. Germline-derived CDR1 and CDR2 are DFQATT and SNEGSKA (reference sequence). CDR3 nucleotide sequence: TGCAGTGTGGTGGACTACGGCTACGAGCAGTACCTC. Translation gives CSVVDYGYEQYL.

This clonotype was observed at least ten times. This chain connects TRBV10-3 to TRBJ1-5; possible D gene TRBD1, 5 bases. The CDR3 totals 16 residues. Germline V gene sequence: CDR1 ENHRY, CDR2 SYGVKD. The V end lost 2 bases, the J end lost 6 bases, and 17 bases lay between the germline ends. The CDR3 bases are TGTGCCATCAGTGAGGTGGACACCAGCCCGATTCAGCCCCAGCATTTT. It is translated as CAISEVDTSPIQPQHF.

As concerns this clonotype: An end of the junction does not agree with germline; a read error may underlie this. The V gene is TRBV5-1, the J gene TRBJ2-7; a weak D match, TRBD1 (5 bases). Germline CDR1 reads SGHRS; CDR2 reads YFSETQ. This CDR3 contains 13 residues. The DNA of the CDR3 is TGTGCCAGCAGCTTTGCAGGGTCGGTCGAGCAGTACTTC. This sequence encodes CASSFAGSVEQYF.

This clonotype was found a few times. CDR3 in DNA: TGCAGTGCTAGAGATGCGGGAGCTAGCTCCTACGAGCAGTACTTC. It yields the protein CSARDAGASSYEQYF. V gene TRBV20-1 combines with J gene TRBJ2-7, with 7 bases aligning to TRBD2. V shed 0 bases, J shed 0 bases, and the junction held 5 bases outside the gene matches. Germline V gene sequence: CDR1 DFQATT, CDR2 SNEGSKA (reference sequence). The CDR3 covers 15 residues.

The chain is built from TRBV19 and TRBJ2-7, with D hard to call. V lost 4 bases and J lost 3, with 13 bases in between. Germline assignment: CDR1 LNHDA and CDR2 SQIVND (reference sequence). The CDR3 covers 14 residues. CDR3 residues: CASSNLTSDYEQYF. CDR3 DNA: TGTGCCAGTAGTAACTTGACTTCCGACTACGAGCAGTACTTC.